The present T cell receptor (beta chain) was sequenced within a study of control samples from healthy donors and cancer patients. A single count supports this clone. Clones were sequenced by immunoSEQ multiplex PCR, and TCRdb holds only the in-frame ones, with some missing. Of tens of thousands of clones listed, over 85% are singletons. Trimming cost V 0 bases and J 12 bases, with 15 bases left between them. Germline assignment: CDR1 SGHDN and CDR2 FVKESK. The CDR3 consists of 14 residues. The receptor's source is a middle-aged woman with lung cancer. The sequencing sample was made of PBMCs. The chain has TRBV14 and TRBJ2-1; D remains ambiguous. This CDR3 is CASSQDLVFRVQFF. CDR3 nucleotides: TGTGCCAGCAGCCAAGATCTAGTCTTCCGGGTGCAGTTCTTC.